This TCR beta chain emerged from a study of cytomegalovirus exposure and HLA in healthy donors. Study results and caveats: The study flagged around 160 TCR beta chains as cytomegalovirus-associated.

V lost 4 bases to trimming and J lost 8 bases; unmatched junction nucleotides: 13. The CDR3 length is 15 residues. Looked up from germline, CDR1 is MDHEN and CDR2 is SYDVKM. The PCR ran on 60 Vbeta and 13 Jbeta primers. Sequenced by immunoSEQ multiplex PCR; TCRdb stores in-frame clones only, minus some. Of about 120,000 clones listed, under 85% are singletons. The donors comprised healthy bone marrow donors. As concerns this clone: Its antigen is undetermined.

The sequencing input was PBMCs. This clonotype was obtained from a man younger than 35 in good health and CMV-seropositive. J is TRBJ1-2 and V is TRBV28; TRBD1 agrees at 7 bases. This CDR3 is CASSSLGQMLGGYTF. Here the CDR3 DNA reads TGTGCCAGCAGTTCCTTGGGACAGATGCTAGGGGGCTACACCTTC.